These 21 T cell receptor beta chains were sequenced from one sample in a study of beta chain features in type 1 diabetes. Expressed TCRB transcripts were sequenced because the entire RNA isolate underwent reverse transcription. Sequencing was performed with immunoSEQ multiplex PCR; in TCRdb, only in-frame clones are kept and a portion is missing. This sample has around 650,000 clones; around an eighth occur once, and the top ten carry more than 0.1%. For these receptors, no antigen is known. Whole-study findings and limits: Shorter TCRB CDR3s, moderately but significantly so, marked every one of the four CD4+ subsets in Type 1 diabetes patients.

The sample taken for sequencing was naive CD4+ T cells from blood. Source of these receptors: a man aged 30 to 39 with type 1 diabetes.

This clone was recorded a few times. The chain uses TRBV18 and TRBJ2-1, with a weak D call TRBD1 (6 bases). Germline V lookup: CDR1 KGHSH, CDR2 LQKENI. This CDR3 is 14 amino acids long. Trimming removed 0 bases at V and 6 bases at J, with 9 bases between. CDR3 bases: TGTGCCAGCTCACCACCGAGGACAGTCAATGAGCAGTTCTTC. Protein: CASSPPRTVNEQFF.

This clone was seen a few times. Different DNA sequences within this sample yield the same CDR3. This chain uses TRBV6-5 with TRBJ2-1; D call uncertain. The CDR3 consists of 11 residues. Deletions cut 2 bases from V and 7 bases from J, with 3 bases between. In germline, CDR1 is MNHEY, CDR2 SVGAGI. The CDR3 reads CASSYGNEQFF. The DNA for the CDR3 is TGTGCCAGCAGTTACGGGAATGAGCAGTTCTTC.

The V gene is TRBV19, the J gene TRBJ2-4, with 9 bases lining up with TRBD1. The CDR3 extends over 17 amino acids. With V trimmed by 5 bases and J by 7 bases, 15 bases remained unmatched. From germline, CDR1 is LNHDA and CDR2 SQIVND (reference sequence). In DNA form, the CDR3 reads TGTGCCAGTAGTCCCTTGGGACAGGGTAATCTTAGGAACATTCAGTACTTC. It yields the protein CASSPLGQGNLRNIQYF.

This rearrangement joins TRBV7-2 to TRBJ2-7; D is possibly TRBD2 (5 bases). V was cut by 2 bases and J by 2 bases, with 13 bases left in between. Germline assignment: CDR1 SGHTA and CDR2 FQGNSA. This CDR3 is built from 15 residues. CDR3 protein: CASSLKRGMPYEQYF. As DNA, the CDR3 is TGTGCCAGCAGCTTAAAACGAGGGATGCCCTACGAGCAGTACTTC.

This clone was counted only a few times. This chain uses TRBV7-2 with TRBJ2-1; 9 nucleotides agree with TRBD2. CDR1 and CDR2 (germline): SGHTA, FQGNSA. V shed 5 bases, J shed 0 bases, and the junction held 8 bases outside the gene matches. The CDR3 spans 17 residues. CDR3 residues: CASSISGGSSSYNEQFF. CDR3 in DNA: TGTGCCAGCAGCATTAGCGGGGGTTCGAGCTCCTACAATGAGCAGTTCTTC.

The chain joins TRBV9 to TRBJ1-4; TRBD1 agrees at 8 bases. V was pared by 7 bases and J by 5 bases, with 7 bases of the junction left unmatched. Germline V CDR1 and CDR2: SGDLS, YYNGEE. The CDR3 has 14 residues. This chain's CDR3 is CASGADRANEKLFF. The CDR3 region has the DNA TGTGCCAGCGGGGCGGACAGGGCCAATGAAAAACTGTTTTTT.

This clone was found a few times. V is TRBV2 and J is TRBJ2-4, with TRBD2 as a possible D gene (6 bases). This CDR3 is built from 12 residues. The germline gives CDR1 SNHLY, CDR2 FYNNEI. Trimming stripped 7 bases from V and 7 bases from J, with 11 bases between. This chain's CDR3 is CASTAGRNIQYF. CDR3 nucleotide sequence: TGTGCCAGCACCGCAGGGAGGAACATTCAGTACTTC.

A few counts support this clone. This sequence joins TRBV7-2 and TRBJ2-3; TRBD2 agrees at 8 bases. The CDR3 totals 17 residues. Per germline, CDR1 SGHTA and CDR2 FQGNSA. V was pared by 3 bases and J by 0 bases, with 8 bases of the junction left unmatched. This CDR3 is CASSFAGGTISTDTQYF. CDR3 nucleotide sequence: TGTGCCAGCAGCTTTGCGGGGGGCACCATTAGCACAGATACGCAGTATTTT. Filled out from reference TRBV7-2 and TRBJ2-3, the complete variable domain reads GAGVSQSPSNKVTEKGKDVELRCDPISGHTALYWYRQSLGQGLEFLIYFQGNSAPDKSGLPSDRFSAERTGGSVSTLTIQRTQQEDSAVYLCASSFAGGTISTDTQYFGPGTRLTVL.

This chain uses TRBV4-3 with TRBJ2-3; 10 bases map to TRBD2. The CDR3 is made up of 20 amino acids. Looked up from germline, CDR1 is LGHNA and CDR2 is YSLEER. The J segment lost 0 bases and the V segment lost 1 base, leaving 13 bases of the junction unmatched. The CDR3 DNA follows: TGCGCCAGCAGCCAAGGATATCCCTATCTAGCGGGGGAGAGCACAGATACGCAGTATTTT. Translated, it gives CASSQGYPYLAGESTDTQYF.

This clone was observed a handful of times. V usage is TRBV7-2 and J usage is TRBJ2-7, with 7 bases identical to TRBD1. The CDR3 covers 14 residues. V dropped 1 base and J dropped 7; count of bases not matched to a gene: 7. Germline lookup yields CDR1 SGHTA and CDR2 FQGNSA. The CDR3 region has the DNA TGTGCCAGCAGCTTAGGGGACAGTCCTCGGGAGCAGTACTTC. Residues: CASSLGDSPREQYF.

V usage is TRBV10-3 and J usage is TRBJ2-5, with D perhaps TRBD1 (6 bases). The CDR3 has 14 amino acids. Germline values: CDR1 ENHRY, CDR2 SYGVKD. The V and J ends lost 4 bases and 2 bases respectively, with 11 bases between them. The CDR3 DNA reads as TGTGCCATCAGTGTTCTACAGGGACAAGAGACCCAGTACTTC. It codes for CAISVLQGQETQYF.

The chain has TRBV2 and TRBJ2-1; 8 nucleotides match TRBD2. This CDR3 has 13 amino acids. CDR1 is SNHLY and CDR2 is FYNNEI in the germline V gene. Trimming cost V 4 bases and J 6 bases; bases outside gene matches: 2. CDR3 in amino acids: CASSAGTSNEQFF. The CDR3, as DNA: TGTGCCAGCAGTGCAGGGACTAGCAATGAGCAGTTCTTC.

V and J are TRBV7-9 and TRBJ1-2; D possibly corresponds to TRBD1 (6 bases). Trimming shortened V by 5 bases and J by 4 bases, and 17 bases separated the two germline ends. Per germline, CDR1 SEHNR and CDR2 FQNEAQ (reference sequence). The CDR3 has 15 residues. Here the CDR3 reads CASSTPAGGGYGYTF. The CDR3 DNA reads TGTGCCAGCAGCACCCCGGCTGGGGGCGGCTATGGCTACACCTTC.

This clone was detected a few times. V usage is TRBV7-6 and J usage is TRBJ1-2; D is perhaps TRBD1 (5 bases). V was cut by 5 bases and J by 4 bases, with 17 bases left in between. Germline-derived CDR1 and CDR2 are SGHVS and FNYEAQ. There are 15 residues in the CDR3. The CDR3 protein is CASSPGTDPRYGYTF. CDR3 sequence (DNA): TGTGCCAGCAGCCCAGGGACCGACCCCCGCTATGGCTACACCTTC.

This clone was counted a few times. Within the sample, other DNA sequences also encode this same CDR3. The V and J genes are TRBV7-2 and TRBJ2-1, with D perhaps TRBD2 (6 bases). CDR1 is SGHTA, CDR2 FQGNSA, per germline. The CDR3 totals 12 residues. Deletions cut 5 bases from V and 6 bases from J, with 8 bases between. CDR3: CASSLEGNEQFF. The CDR3 nucleotides read TGTGCCAGCAGCCTGGAGGGCAATGAGCAGTTCTTC.

This clone was counted only a few times. This chain joins TRBV19 and TRBJ1-2; D gene uncertain. The CDR3 length is 13 residues. Germline loops: CDR1 LNHDA, CDR2 SQIVND (reference sequence). Trimming left V 5 bases short and J 3 bases short, with 10 bases between. DNA of the CDR3: TGTGCCAGTAGTCCCGAAATAGACTATGGCTACACCTTC. Amino acids: CASSPEIDYGYTF. Combining the CDR3 with reference TRBV19 and TRBJ1-2 gives the whole variable domain DGGITQSPKYLFRKEGQNVTLSCEQNLNHDAMYWYRQDPGQGLRLIYYSQIVNDFQKGDIAEGYSVSREKKESFPLTVTSAQKNPTAFYLCASSPEIDYGYTFGSGTRLTVV.

This clone appeared a few times. The rearrangement joins TRBV7-9 to TRBJ2-3; tentatively, D is TRBD1 (6 bases). The germline V gene has CDR1 SEHNR and CDR2 FQNEAQ (reference sequence). This CDR3 is built from 16 residues. V was pared by 0 bases and J by 6 bases, with 16 bases between. CDR3 in DNA: TGTGCCAGCAGCTTAGCGATGGGGCAGGGGCCTGATACGCAGTATTTT. Amino acid sequence: CASSLAMGQGPDTQYF.

This clone was detected only a few times. Additional DNA sequences in this sample encode the identical CDR3. The chain couples TRBV25-1 to TRBJ1-3; the D gene is possibly TRBD1 (5 bases). Germline CDR1 reads MGHDK; CDR2 reads SYGVNS. The CDR3 runs 16 residues. Trimming left V 1 base short and J 0 bases short, with 10 bases between. CDR3 amino acids: CASSESGLYSGNTIYF. The DNA for the CDR3 is TGTGCCAGCAGTGAATCGGGACTCTACTCTGGAAACACCATATATTTT.

The genes are TRBV27 and TRBJ2-1; no clear D. This CDR3 comprises 10 residues. Trimming left V 4 bases short and J 5 bases short, with 0 bases between. Germline CDR1 and CDR2: MNHEY and SMNVEV (reference sequence). The CDR3 region is CASSYNEQFF. The DNA for the CDR3 is TGTGCCAGCAGTTACAATGAGCAGTTCTTC.

There are a few counts of this clone. The V call is TRBV2, the J call TRBJ1-1; D is ambiguous. The germline gives CDR1 SNHLY, CDR2 FYNNEI. CDR3 length: 11 amino acids. The ends were cut back, 6 bases at V and 4 bases at J, with 6 bases in the middle. The CDR3 bases are TGTGCCAGCAGCGGACCCACTGAAGCTTTCTTT. Its protein is CASSGPTEAFF.

J is TRBJ2-7 and V is TRBV5-1; perhaps TRBD1 as D (6 bases). Germline-derived CDR1 and CDR2 are SGHRS and YFSETQ. Trimming removed 6 bases from V and 3 bases from J, with 13 bases in between. CDR3 length: 13 residues. The CDR3 region has the DNA TGCGCCAGCACTCCTCAGGGGAACTACGAGCAGTACTTC. Its protein is CASTPQGNYEQYF.